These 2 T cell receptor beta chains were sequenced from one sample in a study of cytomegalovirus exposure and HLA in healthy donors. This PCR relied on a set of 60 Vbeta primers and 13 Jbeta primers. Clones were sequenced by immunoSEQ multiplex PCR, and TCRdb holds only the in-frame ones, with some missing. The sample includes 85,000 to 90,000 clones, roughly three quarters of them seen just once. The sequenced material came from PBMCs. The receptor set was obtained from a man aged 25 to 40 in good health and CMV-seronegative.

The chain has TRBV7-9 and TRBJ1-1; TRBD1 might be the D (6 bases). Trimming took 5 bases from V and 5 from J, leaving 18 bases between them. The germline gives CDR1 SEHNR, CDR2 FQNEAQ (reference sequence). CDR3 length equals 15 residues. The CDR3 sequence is CASSHPGGRGTEAFF. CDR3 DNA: TGTGCCAGCAGCCATCCCGGGGGGAGGGGGACTGAAGCTTTCTTT. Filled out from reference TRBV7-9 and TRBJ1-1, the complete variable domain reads DTGVSQNPRHKITKRGQNVTFRCDPISEHNRLYWYRQTLGQGPEFLTYFQNEAQLEKSRLLSDRFSAERPKGSFSTLEIQRTEQGDSAMYLCASSHPGGRGTEAFFGQGTRLTVV.

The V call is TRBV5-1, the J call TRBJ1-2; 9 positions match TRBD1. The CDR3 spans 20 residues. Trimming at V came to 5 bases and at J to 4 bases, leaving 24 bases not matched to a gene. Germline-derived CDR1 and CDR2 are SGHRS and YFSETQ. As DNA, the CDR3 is TGCGCCAGCAGTTACGGGACAGGGCTGAACTTTATGCGAACCTCCTATGGCTACACCTTC. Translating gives CASSYGTGLNFMRTSYGYTF.